The 3 T cell receptor beta chains below come from one sample, sequenced in a study of blood T cells in healthy people across ages. PCR was performed a second time for about 7 to 12 cycles using a sample-barcoded 5' primer and a J-beta primer mix. MiXCR was run by TCRdb on the 5' RACE reads, yielding one entry per CDR3 protein. Of some 640,000 distinct CDR3 sequences listed, approximately 30% are singletons. Sequenced: blood. The origin of the receptors is a woman older than 75 in good health.

This clonotype was seen repeatedly, ten times or more. V and J are TRBV11-2 and TRBJ2-1, with D unresolved. The CDR3 has 19 residues. Germline CDR1 SGHAT, CDR2 FQNNGV. Deletions cut 5 bases from V and 6 bases from J, with 29 bases between. The CDR3, as DNA: TGTGCCAGCAGCCCCAGTAAGACCGCGGCCCGTCTTCTTACCAATGAGCAGTTCTTC. This codes for CASSPSKTAARLLTNEQFF.

The V gene is TRBV6-6, the J gene TRBJ1-1; possible D gene TRBD1, 5 bases. The V end lost 4 bases, the J end lost 1 base, and 13 bases lay between the germline ends. Germline CDR1 and CDR2: MNHNY and SVGAGI (reference sequence). This CDR3 spans 15 amino acids. The CDR3 protein is CASSSRGVGNTEAFF. CDR3 bases: TGTGCCAGCAGTTCCCGGGGGGTTGGGAACACTGAAGCTTTCTTT.

Many counts were recorded for this clonotype. This rearrangement joins TRBV7-9 to TRBJ2-3; D gene ambiguous. Trimming shortened V by 5 bases and J by 6 bases, and 6 bases separated the two germline ends. This CDR3 is built from 11 residues. Germline lookup yields CDR1 SEHNR and CDR2 FQNEAQ (reference sequence). The CDR3 spells CASSPIDTQYF. DNA for the CDR3: TGTGCCAGCAGCCCCATTGATACGCAGTATTTT.